Listed below are T cell receptor delta chains from one sample, sequenced in a study of Vδ1+ human thymocytes. TCRdb reprocessed the multiplex PCR reads through CATT. The sample has over 65,000 delta-chain clones, about 30% seen once. Sample: Vdelta1+ gamma-delta thymocytes from the thymus. Receptor source: a boy less than two years old who had congenital heart surgery. Both conserved end residues are part of each CDR3. The D gene is left open where the match is weak. Only some rows state a clone size, as once, few, many or a class for expanded clones.

clone_size	v_call	cdr3_length	j_call	d_call	cdr3_nt	cdr3_aa
.	TRDV1	22	TRDJ1	TRDD3	TGTGCTCTTGGGATAGGATTACGGGGTGAGAACTGGGGGATACTAAACACCGATAAACTCATCTTT	CALGIGLRGENWGILNTDKLIF
few	TRDV1	24	TRDJ1	.	TGTGCTCTTGGGGAACCCCCTAGGCCTCGGATTAAAGGGTCCCCCCGGGTGTACACCGATAAACTCATCTTT	CALGEPPRPRIKGSPRVYTDKLIF
few	TRDV1	16	TRDJ1	TRDD3	TGTGCTCTTGGGGACACCTTACCCTGGGGGATTGGGGGACTCATCTTT	CALGDTLPWGIGGLIF
.	TRDV1	17	TRDJ1	.	TGTGCTCTTGGGGAAAGGGTCAGATGGGGGCGAACCTATAAACTCATCTTT	CALGERVRWGRTYKLIF
.	TRDV1	21	TRDJ1	.	TGTGCTCTTGGGGAAGGCCCCTACTCCGTACCCCTGACCGACCCCACCGATAAACTCATCTTT	CALGEGPYSVPLTDPTDKLIF
once	TRDV2	19	TRDJ1	.	TGTGCCCGTGACACCCTATTGGGGGTTCTGGGGTCGGACACCGATAAACTCATCTTT	CARDTLLGVLGSDTDKLIF
few	TRDV1	20	TRDJ1	TRDD3	TGTGCTCTTGGGGAACTTCCCCATCTCAAACTGGGGGAGTACACCGATAAACTCATCTTT	CALGELPHLKLGEYTDKLIF
.	TRDV2	21	TRDJ1	TRDD3	TGTGCCTGTGACTCGGTGATACTGGGGGATACCCCTCTGGGATTTGGCGATAAACTCATCTTT	CACDSVILGDTPLGFGDKLIF
.	TRDV1	16	TRDJ1	.	TGTGCTCTTGGGGGACCAATTCCTATATACACCGATAAACTCATCTTT	CALGGPIPIYTDKLIF
.	TRDV1	17	TRDJ1	TRDD3	TGTGCTCTTGGGGATAACCTGGGGGGCCCGTACACCGATAAACTCATCTTT	CALGDNLGGPYTDKLIF
few	TRDV1	22	TRDJ1	TRDD3	TGTGCTCTTGGGGAACTCGCCTACCCCCCCTCTACTGGGGGCCCTGACACCGATAAACTCATCTTT	CALGELAYPPSTGGPDTDKLIF
.	TRDV1	14	TRDJ1	.	TGTGCTCTTGGGAAGGCGGTAGCGGCCGATAAACTCATCTTT	CALGKAVAADKLIF
.	TRDV1	18	TRDJ1	TRDD3	TGTGCTCTTGGGGAACTACCTCCGTACTGGGGGGTGACCAATAAACTCATCTTT	CALGELPPYWGVTNKLIF
.	TRDV1	25	TRDJ1	TRDD3	TGTGCTCTTGGGGAACCCCAACTTGTCACTCCAGGGATGGGGGATACGCGAAGGGGAACCGATAAACTCATCTTT	CALGEPQLVTPGMGDTRRGTDKLIF
.	TRDV1	15	TRDJ1	.	TGTGCTCTTGGGGAAGGAGGACAAGGGTCTCGTAAACTCATCTTT	CALGEGGQGSRKLIF
.	TRDV1	20	TRDJ1	.	TGTGCTCTTGGGGAACTAGCAAGGGCCACAAGGAATGCCGGGGCCGATAAACTCATCTTT	CALGELARATRNAGADKLIF
.	TRDV1	16	TRDJ1	TRDD3	TGTGCTCTTGGGCCGGGCGGGGATACTTACACCGATAAACTCATCTTT	CALGPGGDTYTDKLIF
.	TRDV1	21	TRDJ1	TRDD3	TGTGCTCTTGGGGAACTTTCTTCCTGGACTGGGGGATACGGGCGCATCGATAAACTCATCTTT	CALGELSSWTGGYGRIDKLIF
.	TRDV1	19	TRDJ1	TRDD3	TGTGCTCTTGGGGAACTTTCGTCCCGGTACTGGGGGATACCCGATAAACTCATCTTT	CALGELSSRYWGIPDKLIF
.	TRDV2	22	TRDJ1	TRDD3	TGTGCCTGTGGCCCCCTTCCTCCGATAAGGTACTGGGGGATACGGAACACCGATAAACTCATCTTT	CACGPLPPIRYWGIRNTDKLIF
.	TRDV1	20	TRDJ1	TRDD3	TGTGCTCTTGGGGAACTCTCTGTTGCCTTGGGGGATCCGTACACCGATAAACTCATCTTT	CALGELSVALGDPYTDKLIF
.	TRDV1	18	TRDJ1	.	TGTGCTCTTGGGGAACTTCCTACAGGGTCAACGGGCACCGATAAACTCATCTTT	CALGELPTGSTGTDKLIF
.	TRDV1	17	TRDJ1	.	TGTGCTCTTGGGGACCCCACTTTTCGGGGGGGCACCGATAAACTCATCTTT	CALGDPTFRGGTDKLIF
many	TRDV2	20	TRDJ3	TRDD3	TGTGCCTGTGACACCGAACTGGGGGATATCACGCGAGGGGACACCCGACAGATGTTTTTC	CACDTELGDITRGDTRQMFF
.	TRDV1	19	TRDJ1	.	TGTGCTCTTGGGGAGGGGCCCTCTCCGTACTGGCCCATCCAAGATAAACTCATCTTT	CALGEGPSPYWPIQDKLIF
few	TRDV2	15	TRDJ1	.	TGTGCCTGTCTACGATCGTTTAACCCCACCGATAAACTCATCTTC	CACLRSFNPTDKLIF
.	TRDV1	22	TRDJ1	TRDD3	TGTGCTCTTGGGGGGTTTTCCTATCCCTGGGGGATACGTGTGACGTACACCGATAAACTCATCTTT	CALGGFSYPWGIRVTYTDKLIF
.	TRDV1	21	TRDJ1	TRDD3	TGTGCTCTTGGGGAAAACGTCCTAACCCTGGGGGACGAATGGTACACCGATAAACTCATCTTT	CALGENVLTLGDEWYTDKLIF
.	TRDV1	20	TRDJ1	.	TGTGCTCTTGGGGAAGGCTGCCGTCTTCCGGGATCCTTGTACACCGATAAACTCATCTTT	CALGEGCRLPGSLYTDKLIF
.	TRDV1	21	TRDJ1	TRDD3	TGTGCTCTTGGGGAACTCATACGTGTCCGTTGGGGGAGGCGCCACACCGATAAACTCATCTTT	CALGELIRVRWGRRHTDKLIF
.	TRDV1	22	TRDJ1	.	TGTGCTCTTGGGAGCGGCCTTCCTACTTTCCGAGGGGGGATACGCGTCACCGATAAACTCATCTTT	CALGSGLPTFRGGIRVTDKLIF
.	TRDV1	18	TRDJ1	TRDD3	TGTGCTCTTGGGGACCGTTCCCAACCGTACTGGGGCACCGATAAACTCATCTTT	CALGDRSQPYWGTDKLIF
once	TRDV1	22	TRDJ1	TRDD3	TGTGCTCTTGGGGATCTTGCCACGACGGGGGATACGGCTAAGAAGTACACCGATAAACTCATCTTT	CALGDLATTGDTAKKYTDKLIF
few	TRDV1	18	TRDJ1	.	TGTGCTCTTGGGGAACGCGGCAACGACCGGAGGTACACCGATAAACTCATCTTT	CALGERGNDRRYTDKLIF
few	TRDV1	13	TRDJ1	.	TGTGCTCTTGGGGAACTACGGGGCGATAAACTCATCTTT	CALGELRGDKLIF
.	TRDV1	23	TRDJ1	TRDD3	TGTGCTCTTGGGGAAATGTTACATACGGATTGTCTGGGATACGAGACCCTCACCGATAAACTCATCTTT	CALGEMLHTDCLGYETLTDKLIF
.	TRDV1	19	TRDJ1	.	TGTGCTCTTGGGGAACTGTCCTACCCTTACTGGTGGTACACCGATAAACTCATCTTT	CALGELSYPYWWYTDKLIF
.	TRDV1	18	TRDJ1	TRDD3	TGTGCTCTTGGGGAACTAGACGACGTCTGGGGGATAGCCGATAAACTCATCTTT	CALGELDDVWGIADKLIF
.	TRDV1	17	TRDJ1	.	TGTGCTCTTGTTCTCCTACCTTCGTACTGGGGATCCGATAAACTCATCTTT	CALVLLPSYWGSDKLIF
once	TRDV1	22	TRDJ1	TRDD3	TGTGCTCTTGGGGAAGTCAACTTTATGACCATGAGTTACTGGGGATTTATGGCCAAACTCATCTTT	CALGEVNFMTMSYWGFMAKLIF
.	TRDV1	18	TRDJ1	TRDD3	TGTGCTCTTGGCCGTTTAGGGGGATTACGGGGGTACACCGATAAACTCATCTTT	CALGRLGGLRGYTDKLIF
few	TRDV1	15	TRDJ1	.	TGTGCTCTTGGGGACCCTCGGGGGGGCACCGATAAACTCATCTTT	CALGDPRGGTDKLIF
.	TRDV2	21	TRDJ1	.	TGTGCCTGTGACCTACGGGTTGAGATACGCCACAATACGAAGTACACCGATAAACTCATCTTT	CACDLRVEIRHNTKYTDKLIF
.	TRDV1	20	TRDJ1	TRDD3	TGTGCTCTTGGGGAACGCTACTGGGGGATACGCTTATCGTACACCGATAAACTCATCTTT	CALGERYWGIRLSYTDKLIF
once	TRDV1	20	TRDJ1	.	TGTGCTCTTGGGGAACAGCTCGGCGTTACCGGGGGGGTTCGTACCGATAAACTCATCTTT	CALGEQLGVTGGVRTDKLIF
once	TRDV1	19	TRDJ1	TRDD3	TGTGCTCTTGGAGGAAATACACTGGGGGATACTGGGGCACCCAATAAACTCATCTTT	CALGGNTLGDTGAPNKLIF
.	TRDV1	14	TRDJ1	.	TGTGCTCTTGGGGCCCTTAGGTACACCGATAAACTCATCTTT	CALGALRYTDKLIF
.	TRDV1	21	TRDJ1	.	TGTGCTCTTGGGGACTCCTACATGTGGGGAGCGGGGGAACGGTACACCGATAAACTCATCTTT	CALGDSYMWGAGERYTDKLIF
.	TRDV1	20	TRDJ1	TRDD3	TGTGCTCTTGGGGAACAGCCCCCAAGACCTGGGGGATTGTACATCGATAAACTCATCTTT	CALGEQPPRPGGLYIDKLIF
.	TRDV2	18	TRDJ1	TRDD3	TGTGCCTGTGACACTTCAGTACTGGGGGAAGTGGGGGGGGATAAACTCATCTTT	CACDTSVLGEVGGDKLIF
.	TRDV1	17	TRDJ1	.	TGTGCTCTTGGGGAGCCTACAGGGTCTGGGTACACCGATAAACTCATCTTT	CALGEPTGSGYTDKLIF
once	TRDV1	22	TRDJ1	TRDD3	TGTGCTCTTGGGCCTTCGGGCCTTCCCTCGGGGGATACTCCCCTCTACACCGATAAACTCATCTTT	CALGPSGLPSGDTPLYTDKLIF
few	TRDV1	18	TRDJ1	.	TGTGCTCTTGGGGAACTATCCGATCACGGGGGGCAGACCGATAAACTCATCTTT	CALGELSDHGGQTDKLIF
.	TRDV1	21	TRDJ1	TRDD3	TGTGCTCTTGGGGAACCCTTTCCTGACGCTGGGGGATACCAGGGACGCGATAAACTCATCTTT	CALGEPFPDAGGYQGRDKLIF
.	TRDV1	16	TRDJ1	.	TGTGCTCTTGGGGACACCTGGCGAGGGTACACCGATAAACTCATCTTT	CALGDTWRGYTDKLIF